This T cell receptor (beta chain) was recorded in a study of shared clonotypes between healthy human individuals. Findings of the study overall: Among donors, the sharing of clonotypes was expected to be influenced by sequencing depth. Despite large depth, sorted-subset datasets appeared incompletely sequenced. Sampling included only blood; tissue repertoires likely differ.

Each replicate PCR on the sorted subsets used approximately 200 ng DNA (around 30,000 T cell genomes). Data came from immunoSEQ multiplex PCR; TCRdb stores just in-frame clones and leaves some out. The data hold over 850,000 clones, with 75% to 85% observed a single time. The CDR3 spans 15 residues. Trimming shortened V by 0 bases and J by 4 bases, and 9 bases separated the two germline ends. Germline CDR1 reads MGHRA; CDR2 reads YSYEKL. Regarding this clone: Its antigen is as yet unknown.

This rearrangement joins TRBV4-1 to TRBJ1-4; TRBD1 is a possible D gene (5 bases). Sequences were obtained from memory CD4+ T cells from PBMCs. As for subset: CD45RA-negative fraction. This sequence originates from a man aged 18 to 30 in good health. Some clones in this sample may be carry-over from other donors' samples. The CDR3 reads CASSQDGTYNEKLFF. CDR3 DNA sequence: TGCGCCAGCAGCCAAGACGGGACTTATAATGAAAAACTGTTTTTT.